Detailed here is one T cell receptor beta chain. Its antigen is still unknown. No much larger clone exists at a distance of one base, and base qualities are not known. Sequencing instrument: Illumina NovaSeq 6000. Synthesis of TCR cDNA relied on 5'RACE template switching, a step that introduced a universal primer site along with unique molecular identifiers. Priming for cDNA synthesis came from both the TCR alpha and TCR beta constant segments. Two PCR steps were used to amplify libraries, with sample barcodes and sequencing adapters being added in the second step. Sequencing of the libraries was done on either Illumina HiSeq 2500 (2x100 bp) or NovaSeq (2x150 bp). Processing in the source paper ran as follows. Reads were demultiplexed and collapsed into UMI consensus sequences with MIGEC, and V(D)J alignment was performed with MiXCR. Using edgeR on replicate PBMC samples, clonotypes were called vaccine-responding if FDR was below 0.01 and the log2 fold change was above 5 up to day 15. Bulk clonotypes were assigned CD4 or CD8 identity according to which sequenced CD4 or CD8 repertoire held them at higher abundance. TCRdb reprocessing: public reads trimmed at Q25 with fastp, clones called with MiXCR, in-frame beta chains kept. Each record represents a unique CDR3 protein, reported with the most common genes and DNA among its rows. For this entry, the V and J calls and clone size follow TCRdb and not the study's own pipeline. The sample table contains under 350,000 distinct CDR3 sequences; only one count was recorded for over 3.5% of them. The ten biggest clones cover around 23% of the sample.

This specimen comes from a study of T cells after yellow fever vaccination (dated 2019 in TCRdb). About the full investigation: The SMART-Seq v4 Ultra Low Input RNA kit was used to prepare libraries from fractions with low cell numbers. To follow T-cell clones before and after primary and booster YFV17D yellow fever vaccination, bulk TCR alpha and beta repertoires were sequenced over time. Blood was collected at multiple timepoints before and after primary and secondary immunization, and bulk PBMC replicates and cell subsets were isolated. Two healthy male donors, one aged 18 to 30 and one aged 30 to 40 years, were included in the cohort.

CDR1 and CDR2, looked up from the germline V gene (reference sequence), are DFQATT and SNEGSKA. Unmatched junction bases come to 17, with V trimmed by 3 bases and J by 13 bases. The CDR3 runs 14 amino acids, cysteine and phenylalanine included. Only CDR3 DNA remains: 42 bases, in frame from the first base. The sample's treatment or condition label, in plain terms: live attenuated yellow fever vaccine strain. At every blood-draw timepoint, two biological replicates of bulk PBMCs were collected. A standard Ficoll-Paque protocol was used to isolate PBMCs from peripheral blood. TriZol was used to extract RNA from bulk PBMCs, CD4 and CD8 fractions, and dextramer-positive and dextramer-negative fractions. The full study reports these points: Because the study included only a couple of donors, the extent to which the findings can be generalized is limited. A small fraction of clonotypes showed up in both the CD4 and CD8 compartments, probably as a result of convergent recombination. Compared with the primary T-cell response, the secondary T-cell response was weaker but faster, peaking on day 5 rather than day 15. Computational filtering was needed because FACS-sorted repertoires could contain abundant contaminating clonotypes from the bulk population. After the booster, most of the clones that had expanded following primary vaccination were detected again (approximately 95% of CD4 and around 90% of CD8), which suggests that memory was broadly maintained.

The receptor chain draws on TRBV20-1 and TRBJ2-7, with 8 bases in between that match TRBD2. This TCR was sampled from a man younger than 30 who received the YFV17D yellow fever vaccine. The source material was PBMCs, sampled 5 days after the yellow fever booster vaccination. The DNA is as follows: TGCAGTGCTAGGGGCGGGGGGATCTCCTACGACCACTACTTC. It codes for CSARGGGISYDHYF.